A single T cell receptor (beta chain) is shown here with its context. Rearranged V-D-J TRB sequences were amplified with a mixed TRB-A/B primer pool. Using its own MiXCR run on the multiplex PCR reads, TCRdb lists one record per CDR3 protein. The sample carries 1,300 to 1,500 distinct CDR3 sequences, 45% to 50% recorded once. V was pared by 4 bases and J by 2 bases, with 20 bases between. This CDR3 comprises 17 residues. The data were obtained in a study of T cell repertoires in aging, cancer and after chemotherapy. Overall study context: Pre- and post-chemotherapy samples were paired from chronic lymphocytic leukemia patients treated with fludarabine- or bendamustine-based regimens. The full dataset contained 7 million to 9.5 million TCR reads.

TCR beta rearrangements were amplified from peripheral blood genomic DNA. The chain employs TRBV12-3 or TRBV12-4 and TRBJ1-1, with D possibly matching TRBD1 (6 bases). Sequencing used blood. The TCR sequence derives from a human donor with a blood cancer. This CDR3 reads CASSSTAGGSGNTEAFF. DNA of the CDR3: TGTGCCAGCAGTTCCACCGCGGGGGGCTCTGGAAACACTGAAGCTTTCTTT.